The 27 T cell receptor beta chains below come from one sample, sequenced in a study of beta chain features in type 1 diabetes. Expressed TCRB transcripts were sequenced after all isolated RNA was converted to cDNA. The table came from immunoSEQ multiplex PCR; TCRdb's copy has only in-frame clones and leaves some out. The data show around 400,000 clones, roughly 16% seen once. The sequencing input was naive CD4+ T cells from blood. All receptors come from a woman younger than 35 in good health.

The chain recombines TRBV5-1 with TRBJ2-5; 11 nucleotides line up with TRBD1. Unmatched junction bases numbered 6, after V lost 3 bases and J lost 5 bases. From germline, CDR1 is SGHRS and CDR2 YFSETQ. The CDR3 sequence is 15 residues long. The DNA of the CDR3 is TGCGCCAGCAGCTCGGGACAGGGGGATTGGGAGACCCAGTACTTC. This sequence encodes CASSSGQGDWETQYF.

The CDR3 DNA follows: TGTGCCAGCTCAAGGCCCTCGGGATCAAATAGCAATCAGCCCCAGCATTTT. It specifies CASSRPSGSNSNQPQHF. This rearrangement joins TRBV18 to TRBJ1-5; unclear D gene. The CDR3 sequence is 17 residues long. Germline loops: CDR1 KGHSH, CDR2 LQKENI. V lost 5 bases to trimming and J lost 0 bases, with 17 bases between them.

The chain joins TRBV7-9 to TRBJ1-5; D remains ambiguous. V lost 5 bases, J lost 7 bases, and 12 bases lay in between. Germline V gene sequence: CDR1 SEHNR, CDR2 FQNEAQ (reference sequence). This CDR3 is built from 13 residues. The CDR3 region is CASSPQREQPQHF. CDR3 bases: TGTGCCAGCAGCCCCCAGCGTGAGCAGCCCCAGCATTTT. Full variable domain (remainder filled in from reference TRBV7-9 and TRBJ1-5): DTGVSQNPRHKITKRGQNVTFRCDPISEHNRLYWYRQTLGQGPEFLTYFQNEAQLEKSRLLSDRFSAERPKGSFSTLEIQRTEQGDSAMYLCASSPQREQPQHFGDGTRLSIL.

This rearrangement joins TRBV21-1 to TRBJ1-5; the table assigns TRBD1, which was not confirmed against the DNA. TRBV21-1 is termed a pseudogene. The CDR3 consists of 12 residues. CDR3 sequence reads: CASTGQNQPQHF. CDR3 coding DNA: TGTGCCAGTACAGGACAGAATCAGCCCCAGCATTTT.

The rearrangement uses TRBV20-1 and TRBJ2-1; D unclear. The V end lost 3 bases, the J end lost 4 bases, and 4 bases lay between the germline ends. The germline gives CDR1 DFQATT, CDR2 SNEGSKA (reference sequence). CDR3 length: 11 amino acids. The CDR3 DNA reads TGCAGTGCTAGCTATTACAATGAGCAGTTCTTC. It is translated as CSASYYNEQFF.

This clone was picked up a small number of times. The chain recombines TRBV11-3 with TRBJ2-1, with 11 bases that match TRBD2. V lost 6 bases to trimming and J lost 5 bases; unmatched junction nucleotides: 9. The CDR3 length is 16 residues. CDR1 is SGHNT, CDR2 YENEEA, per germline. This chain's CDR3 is CASSPSLAGVNNEQFF. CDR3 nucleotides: TGTGCCAGCAGTCCGTCACTAGCGGGAGTGAACAATGAGCAGTTCTTC.

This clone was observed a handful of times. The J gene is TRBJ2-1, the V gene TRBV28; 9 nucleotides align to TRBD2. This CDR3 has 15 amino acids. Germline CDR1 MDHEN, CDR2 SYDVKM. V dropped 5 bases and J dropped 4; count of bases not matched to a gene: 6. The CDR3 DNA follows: TGTGCCAGCAGTCTAGCGGGGATATCGTACAATGAGCAGTTCTTC. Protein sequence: CASSLAGISYNEQFF.

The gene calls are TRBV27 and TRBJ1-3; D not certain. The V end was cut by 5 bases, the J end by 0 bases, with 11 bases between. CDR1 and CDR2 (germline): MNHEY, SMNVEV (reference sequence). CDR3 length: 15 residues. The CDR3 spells CASSPRGSSGNTIYF. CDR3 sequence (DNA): TGTGCCAGCAGTCCCCGGGGAAGCTCTGGAAACACCATATATTTT.

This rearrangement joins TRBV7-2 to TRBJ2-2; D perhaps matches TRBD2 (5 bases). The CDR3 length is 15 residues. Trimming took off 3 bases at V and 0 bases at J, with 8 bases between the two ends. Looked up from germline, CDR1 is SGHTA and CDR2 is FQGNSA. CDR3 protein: CASSLETTNTGELFF. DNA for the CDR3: TGTGCCAGCAGCTTGGAGACTACGAACACCGGGGAGCTGTTTTTT.

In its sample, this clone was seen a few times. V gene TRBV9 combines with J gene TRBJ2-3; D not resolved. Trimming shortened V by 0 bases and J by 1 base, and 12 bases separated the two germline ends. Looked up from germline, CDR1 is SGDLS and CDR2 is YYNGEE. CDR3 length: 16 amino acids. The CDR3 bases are TGTGCCAGCAGCGTAGAAGCAATCCTTCGCACAGATACGCAGTATTTT. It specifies CASSVEAILRTDTQYF. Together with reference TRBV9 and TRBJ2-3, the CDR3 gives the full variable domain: DSGVTQTPKHLITATGQRVTLRCSPRSGDLSVYWYQQSLDQGLQFLIQYYNGEERAKGNILERFSAQQFPDLHSELNLSSLELGDSALYFCASSVEAILRTDTQYFGPGTRLTVL.

Here the CDR3 DNA reads TGTGCCAGCTCACCACTGGACACCTCGAACACTGAAGCTTTCTTT. Protein: CASSPLDTSNTEAFF. The gene calls are TRBV18 and TRBJ1-1; perhaps TRBD1 as D (5 bases). Deletions cut 1 base from V and 1 base from J, with 10 bases between. CDR1 is KGHSH, CDR2 LQKENI, per germline. The CDR3 spans 15 residues.

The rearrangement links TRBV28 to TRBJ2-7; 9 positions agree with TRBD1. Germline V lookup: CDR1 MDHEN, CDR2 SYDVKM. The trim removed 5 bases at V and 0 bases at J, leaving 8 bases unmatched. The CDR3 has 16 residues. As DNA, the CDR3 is TGTGCCAGCAGTCCGTCGGGACAGGGTATCTCCTACGAGCAGTACTTC. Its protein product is CASSPSGQGISYEQYF.

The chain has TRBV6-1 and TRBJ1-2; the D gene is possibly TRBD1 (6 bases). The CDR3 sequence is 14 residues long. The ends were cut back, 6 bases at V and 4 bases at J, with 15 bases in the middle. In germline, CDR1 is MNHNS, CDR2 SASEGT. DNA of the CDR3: TGTGCCAGCAGGGAACGGACAGCCTTCTATGGCTACACCTTC. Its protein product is CASRERTAFYGYTF.

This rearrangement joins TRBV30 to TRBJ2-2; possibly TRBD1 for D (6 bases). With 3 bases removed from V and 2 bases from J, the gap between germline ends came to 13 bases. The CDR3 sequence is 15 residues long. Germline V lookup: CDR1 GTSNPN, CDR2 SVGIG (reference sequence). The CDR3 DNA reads TGTGCCTGGAGAAGGGGGACGGTTAACACCGGGGAGCTGTTTTTT. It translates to CAWRRGTVNTGELFF. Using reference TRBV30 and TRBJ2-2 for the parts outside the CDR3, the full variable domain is SQTIHQWPATLVQPVGSPLSLECTVEGTSNPNLYWYRQAAGRGLQLLFYSVGIGQISSEVPQNLSASRPQDRQFILSSKKLLLSDSGFYLCAWRRGTVNTGELFFGEGSRLTVL.

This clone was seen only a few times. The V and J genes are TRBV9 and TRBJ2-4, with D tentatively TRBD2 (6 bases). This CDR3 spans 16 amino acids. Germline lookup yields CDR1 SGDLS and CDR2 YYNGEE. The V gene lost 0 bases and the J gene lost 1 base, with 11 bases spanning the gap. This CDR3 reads CASSVEAGRAKNIQYF. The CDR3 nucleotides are TGTGCCAGCAGCGTAGAGGCAGGGAGGGCCAAAAACATTCAGTACTTC.

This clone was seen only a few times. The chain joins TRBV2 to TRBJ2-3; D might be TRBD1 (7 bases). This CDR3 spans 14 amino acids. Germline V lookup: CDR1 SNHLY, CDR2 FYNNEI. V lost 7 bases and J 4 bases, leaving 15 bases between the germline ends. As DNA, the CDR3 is TGTGCCAGCATGCAGGGGGGAACCGCAGATACGCAGTATTTT. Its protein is CASMQGGTADTQYF.

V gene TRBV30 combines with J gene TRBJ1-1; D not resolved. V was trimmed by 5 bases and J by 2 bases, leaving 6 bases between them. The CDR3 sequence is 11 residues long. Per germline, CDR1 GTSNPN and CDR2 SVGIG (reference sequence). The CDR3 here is CAWHSNTEAFF. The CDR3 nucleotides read TGTGCCTGGCATTCCAACACTGAAGCTTTCTTT.

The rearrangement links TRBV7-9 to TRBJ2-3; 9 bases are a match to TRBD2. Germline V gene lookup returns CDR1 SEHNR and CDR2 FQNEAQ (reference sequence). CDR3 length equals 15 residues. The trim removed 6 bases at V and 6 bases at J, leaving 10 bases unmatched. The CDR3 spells CASRELAGSVDTQYF. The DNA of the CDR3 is TGTGCCAGCAGGGAACTAGCGGGTTCTGTCGATACGCAGTATTTT. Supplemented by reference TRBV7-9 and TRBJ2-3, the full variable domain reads DTGVSQNPRHKITKRGQNVTFRCDPISEHNRLYWYRQTLGQGPEFLTYFQNEAQLEKSRLLSDRFSAERPKGSFSTLEIQRTEQGDSAMYLCASRELAGSVDTQYFGPGTRLTVL.

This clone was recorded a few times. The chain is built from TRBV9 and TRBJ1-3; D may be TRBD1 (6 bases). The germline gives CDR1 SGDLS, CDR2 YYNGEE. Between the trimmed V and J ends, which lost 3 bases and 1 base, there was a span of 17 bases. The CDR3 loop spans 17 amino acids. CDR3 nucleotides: TGTGCCAGCAGCGAGAGGCCGAACAGGGCGTCTGGAAACACCATATATTTT. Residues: CASSERPNRASGNTIYF. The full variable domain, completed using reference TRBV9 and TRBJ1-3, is DSGVTQTPKHLITATGQRVTLRCSPRSGDLSVYWYQQSLDQGLQFLIQYYNGEERAKGNILERFSAQQFPDLHSELNLSSLELGDSALYFCASSERPNRASGNTIYFGEGSWLTVV.

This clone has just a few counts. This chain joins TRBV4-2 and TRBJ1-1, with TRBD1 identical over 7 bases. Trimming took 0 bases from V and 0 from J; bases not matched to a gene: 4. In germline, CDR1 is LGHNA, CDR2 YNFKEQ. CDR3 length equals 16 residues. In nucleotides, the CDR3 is TGTGCCAGCAGCCAAGACGGGGACAGCATGAACACTGAAGCTTTCTTT. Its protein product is CASSQDGDSMNTEAFF.

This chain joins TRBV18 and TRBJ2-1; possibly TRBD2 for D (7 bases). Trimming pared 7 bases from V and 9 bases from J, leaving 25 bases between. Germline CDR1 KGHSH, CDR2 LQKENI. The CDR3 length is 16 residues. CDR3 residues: CASYPLSGGRLAEQFF. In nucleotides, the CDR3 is TGTGCCAGCTACCCTTTATCCGGGGGGCGGTTGGCTGAGCAGTTCTTC.

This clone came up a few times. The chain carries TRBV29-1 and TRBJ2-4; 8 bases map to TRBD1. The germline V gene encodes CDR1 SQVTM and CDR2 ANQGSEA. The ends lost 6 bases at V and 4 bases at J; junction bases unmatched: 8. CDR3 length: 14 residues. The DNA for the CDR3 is TGCAGCGTAGGACAGGGAACAACGAAAAACATTCAGTACTTC. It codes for CSVGQGTTKNIQYF.

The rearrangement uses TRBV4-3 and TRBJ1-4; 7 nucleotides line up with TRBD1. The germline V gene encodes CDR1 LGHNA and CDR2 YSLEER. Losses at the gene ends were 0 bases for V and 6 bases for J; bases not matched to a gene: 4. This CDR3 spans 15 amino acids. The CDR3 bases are TGCGCCAGCAGCCAAGAGTACCAGGGGGATGAAAAACTGTTTTTT. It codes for CASSQEYQGDEKLFF.

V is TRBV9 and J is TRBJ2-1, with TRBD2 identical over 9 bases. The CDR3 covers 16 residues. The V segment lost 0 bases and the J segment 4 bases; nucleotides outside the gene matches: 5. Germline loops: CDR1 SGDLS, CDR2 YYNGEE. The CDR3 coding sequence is TGTGCCAGCAGCGTAGGGCTAGCGGGGCCTTACAATGAGCAGTTCTTC. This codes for CASSVGLAGPYNEQFF.

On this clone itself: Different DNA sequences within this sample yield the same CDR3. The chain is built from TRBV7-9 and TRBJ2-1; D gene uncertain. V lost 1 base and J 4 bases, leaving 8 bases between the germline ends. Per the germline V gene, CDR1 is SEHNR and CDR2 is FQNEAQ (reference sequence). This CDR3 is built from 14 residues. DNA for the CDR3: TGTGCCAGCAGCTTAGGGGCCGATTACAATGAGCAGTTCTTC. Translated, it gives CASSLGADYNEQFF.

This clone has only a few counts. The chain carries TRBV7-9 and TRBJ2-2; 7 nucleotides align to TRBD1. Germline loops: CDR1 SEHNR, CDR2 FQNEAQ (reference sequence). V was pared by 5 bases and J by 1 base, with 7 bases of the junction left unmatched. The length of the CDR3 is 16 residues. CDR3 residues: CASSRLGQLNTGELFF. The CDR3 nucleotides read TGTGCCAGCAGCCGACTGGGACAGCTGAACACCGGGGAGCTGTTTTTT.

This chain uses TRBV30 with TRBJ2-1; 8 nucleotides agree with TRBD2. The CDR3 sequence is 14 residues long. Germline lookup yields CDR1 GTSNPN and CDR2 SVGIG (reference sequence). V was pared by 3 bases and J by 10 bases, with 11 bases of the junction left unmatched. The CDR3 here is CAWSQIAGSVEQFF. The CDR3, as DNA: TGTGCCTGGAGCCAAATAGCGGGATCGGTCGAGCAGTTCTTC.